The rows below give T cell receptor beta chains drawn from one sample of a study of blood T cells in healthy people across ages. TCRdb processed the 5' RACE reads anew with MiXCR; each CDR3 protein has one entry. The data hold about 780,000 distinct CDR3 sequences, with around 24% observed a single time. These same data were also listed under a study on T cells of mothers and their children.

Sequencing used blood. The receptors originated from a boy aged 10-17 years in good health. Both conserved end residues are part of each CDR3. The D gene is left open where the match is weak. Where a row states a size, it is once, few, many or the class of an expanded clone; other rows omit it.

D gene	clone size	V gene	J gene	CDR3 DNA	CDR3 protein
TRBD1	few	TRBV10-3	TRBJ1-1	TGTGCCACCTGGACAGGGGAGGGGGTGAGCACTGAAGCTTTCTTT	CATWTGEGVSTEAFF
-	-	TRBV20-1	TRBJ2-7	TGCAGTGCTAAACGGATCTCCTACGAGCAGTACTTC	CSAKRISYEQYF
TRBD2	few	TRBV6-6	TRBJ2-5	TGTGCCAGCAGTTACGTCGGGGGGAGTGGGACCCAGTACTTC	CASSYVGGSGTQYF
-	-	TRBV4-1	TRBJ2-2	TGCGCCAGCAGCCAAGTATCGGTAACCACCGGGGAGCTGTTTTTT	CASSQVSVTTGELFF
-	few	TRBV6-5	TRBJ2-5	TGTGCCAGCAGTTACTCGTGGCTTGAGACCCAGTACTTC	CASSYSWLETQYF
TRBD2	-	TRBV11-1	TRBJ2-5	TGTGCCAGTAGCTTATCAAAGATAGCGGGACTAGCGGGAGGGCCTCAAGAGACCCAGTACTTC	CASSLSKIAGLAGGPQETQYF
-	-	TRBV2	TRBJ2-4	TGTGCCAGCAGTGAGAGGTGGAGTTTAGCCAAAAACATTCAGTACTTC	CASSERWSLAKNIQYF
TRBD1	-	TRBV15	TRBJ1-5	TGTGCCACCAGCCTAGACAGGGGCAATCAGCCCCAGCATTTT	CATSLDRGNQPQHF
-	few	TRBV29-1	TRBJ1-2	TGCAGCGTTGAGACACCGACCCGACCTAACTATGGCTACACCTTC	CSVETPTRPNYGYTF
-	once	TRBV6-1	TRBJ2-3	TGTGCCAGCAGTGAAGAGTTGCGATATAGAGATACGCAGTATTTT	CASSEELRYRDTQYF
-	few	TRBV27	TRBJ2-2	TGTGCCAGCAGTTTACAGGGGCAAGAGGAGCTGTTTTTT	CASSLQGQEELFF
TRBD2	few	TRBV20-1	TRBJ2-1	TGCAGTGCTAGGGTACTAGCGGGGACCTCAAAGATCAATGAGCAGTTCTTC	CSARVLAGTSKINEQFF
-	-	TRBV5-1	TRBJ2-7	TGCGCCAGCAGCTTGCAAACAGCCCGCAGAAACACCTACGAGCAGTACTTC	CASSLQTARRNTYEQYF
-	-	TRBV2	TRBJ1-1	TGTGCCAGCAATCCGACAGAGAACACTGAAGCTTTCTTT	CASNPTENTEAFF
-	few	TRBV7-2	TRBJ1-6	TGTGCCAGCAGCCTAGGGGGGGTAGGTAATTCACCCCTCCACTTT	CASSLGGVGNSPLHF
-	-	TRBV14	TRBJ2-5	TGTGCCAGCTCCTACGGGCCTCAGCAGTACTTC	CASSYGPQQYF
-	-	TRBV20-1	TRBJ1-1	TGCAGTGCTCGGTTGACACGTACTGAAGCTTTCTTT	CSARLTRTEAFF
TRBD2	-	TRBV7-3	TRBJ2-1	TGTGCCAGCAGCCCGAGACTAGCGGGGGTGGTTGAGCAGTTCTTC	CASSPRLAGVVEQFF
-	few	TRBV9	TRBJ1-2	TGTGCCAGCAGCCCCGGGGAGGACAGAGGACACACCTTC	CASSPGEDRGHTF
-	few	TRBV28	TRBJ1-5	TGTGCCAGCAGGGCTGGAGGCAATCAGCCCCAGCATTTT	CASRAGGNQPQHF
-	once	TRBV29-1	TRBJ2-1	TGCAGCGTGTGGGTCAATGAGCAGTTCTTC	CSVWVNEQFF
-	few	TRBV7-9	TRBJ1-1	TGTGCCAGCAGCTTAGCAGGCGGGGCCCGTGAAGCTTTCTTT	CASSLAGGAREAFF
TRBD1	few	TRBV29-1	TRBJ2-7	TGCAGCGTTGGGCCCAGACAGGGGGAATACGAGCAGTACTTC	CSVGPRQGEYEQYF
TRBD1	-	TRBV6-5	TRBJ2-7	TGTGCCAGCAGCCGTGAACAGGGGGCATTCGAGCAGTACTTC	CASSREQGAFEQYF
TRBD2	-	TRBV15	TRBJ2-1	TGTGCCACCAGCAAAGCGGGGAGCTCCTACAATGAGCAGTTCTTC	CATSKAGSSYNEQFF
TRBD1	once	TRBV10-2	TRBJ2-4	TGCGCCAGCCGGGACAGCTCGGGCAAAAACATTCAGTACTTC	CASRDSSGKNIQYF
-	-	TRBV7-6	TRBJ2-6	TGTGCCAGCAGCTTAAGGGGCGGCCCCACCAGCTCTGGGGCCAACGTCCTGACTTTC	CASSLRGGPTSSGANVLTF
TRBD1	-	TRBV7-9	TRBJ2-2	TGTGCCAGCAGCTTGTTAGGGACAGGAATCACCGGGGAGCTGTTTTTT	CASSLLGTGITGELFF
TRBD1	few	TRBV28	TRBJ2-5	TGTGCCGGCAGCGCAGGGGGAGAGACCCAGTACTTC	CAGSAGGETQYF
-	-	TRBV2	TRBJ2-5	TGTGCCAGCAGTGATGGCGGGAAGGCTAAAGAGACCCAGTACTTC	CASSDGGKAKETQYF
-	few	TRBV3-1	TRBJ2-5	TGTGCCAGCAGCCAAGATCTCGGGTTTCAAGAGACCCAGTACTTC	CASSQDLGFQETQYF
-	-	TRBV11-1	TRBJ1-1	TGTGCCAGCAATCGGGGGGGCGGAACCTCGAACACTGAAGCTTTCTTT	CASNRGGGTSNTEAFF
-	few	TRBV11-2	TRBJ2-5	TGTGCCAGCAGCCCGGTTAGGGGCGGGGGCCCTAGAAAGACCCAGTACTTC	CASSPVRGGGPRKTQYF